This T cell receptor beta chain was captured in a study of T cells in localized non-small cell lung cancer. Study results and caveats: Since sequencing was restricted to only one region of the tumor, intratumor heterogeneity remains a possibility.

As regards this clone: What it binds is not known.

Measured with immunoSEQ multiplex PCR; TCRdb has only the in-frame clones, and not every one. Among 130,000 or so clones listed, 89% were seen once. V shed 6 bases, J shed 4 bases, and the junction held 11 bases outside the gene matches. The CDR3 loop spans 15 amino acids. Per germline, CDR1 SGHAT and CDR2 FQNNGV. This chain links TRBV11-2 with TRBJ2-7; 8 positions match TRBD2. The TCR was taken from a female donor older than 55 with stage I lung adenocarcinoma. Here the sequenced sample was peripheral blood, taken before any cancer treatment. The CDR3 DNA is TGTGCCAGCAGTTATATAGCGGGGCCAGGGTACGAGCAGTACTTC. Translation gives CASSYIAGPGYEQYF.